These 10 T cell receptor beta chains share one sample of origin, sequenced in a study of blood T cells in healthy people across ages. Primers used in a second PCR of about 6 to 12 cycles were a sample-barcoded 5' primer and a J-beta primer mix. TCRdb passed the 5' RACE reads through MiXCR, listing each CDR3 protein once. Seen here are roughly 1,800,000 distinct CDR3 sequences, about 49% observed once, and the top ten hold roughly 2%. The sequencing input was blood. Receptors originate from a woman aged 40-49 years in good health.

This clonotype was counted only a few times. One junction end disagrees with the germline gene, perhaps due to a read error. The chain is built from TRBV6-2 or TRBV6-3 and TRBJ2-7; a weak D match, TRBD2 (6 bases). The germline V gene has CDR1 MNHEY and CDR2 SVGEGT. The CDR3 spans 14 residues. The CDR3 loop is CASSYPDYSSEQYF. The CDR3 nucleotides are TGTGCCAGCAGTTACCCGGACTATTCCTCCGAGCAGTACTTC.

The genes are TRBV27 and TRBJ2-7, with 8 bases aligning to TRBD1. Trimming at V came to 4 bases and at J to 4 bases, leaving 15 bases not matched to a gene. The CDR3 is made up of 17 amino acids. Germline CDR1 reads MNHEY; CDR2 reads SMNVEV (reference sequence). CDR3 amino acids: CASSYHGQGADRYEQYF. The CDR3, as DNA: TGTGCCAGCAGTTACCATGGACAGGGAGCCGACCGATACGAGCAGTACTTC.

The CDR3 nucleotides read TGTGCCAGCTTCGGGCGCCCCTACCAAGAGACCCAGTACTTC. Protein sequence: CASFGRPYQETQYF. This rearrangement joins TRBV28 to TRBJ2-5; D gene unclear. The CDR3 runs 14 residues. Germline CDR1 and CDR2: MDHEN and SYDVKM. V lost 8 bases and J lost 0, with 13 bases in between.

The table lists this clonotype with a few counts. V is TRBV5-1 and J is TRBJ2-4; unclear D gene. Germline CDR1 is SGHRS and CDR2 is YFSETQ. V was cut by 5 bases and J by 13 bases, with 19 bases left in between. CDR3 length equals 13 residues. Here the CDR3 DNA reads TGCGCCAGCAGTGGAACGGCCTCTAAAGAGCAGTACTTC. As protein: CASSGTASKEQYF.

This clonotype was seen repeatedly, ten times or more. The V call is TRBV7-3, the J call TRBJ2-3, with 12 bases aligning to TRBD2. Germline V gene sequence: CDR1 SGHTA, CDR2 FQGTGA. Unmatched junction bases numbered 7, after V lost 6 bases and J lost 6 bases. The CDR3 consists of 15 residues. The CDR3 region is CASSPSGGAGDTQYF. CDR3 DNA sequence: TGTGCCAGCAGTCCTAGCGGGGGGGCCGGGGATACGCAGTATTTT.

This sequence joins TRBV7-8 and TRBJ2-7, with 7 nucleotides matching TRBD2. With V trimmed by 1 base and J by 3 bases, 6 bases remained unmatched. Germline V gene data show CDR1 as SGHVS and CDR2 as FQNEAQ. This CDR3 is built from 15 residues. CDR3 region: CASSLEASGFYEQYF. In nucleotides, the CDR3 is TGTGCCAGCAGCTTAGAGGCTAGCGGATTCTACGAGCAGTACTTC.

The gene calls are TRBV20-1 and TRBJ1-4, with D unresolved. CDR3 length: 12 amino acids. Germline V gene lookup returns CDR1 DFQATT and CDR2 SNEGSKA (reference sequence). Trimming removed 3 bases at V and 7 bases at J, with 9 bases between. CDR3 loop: CSASRTAEKLFF. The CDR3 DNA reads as TGCAGTGCTAGCCGAACAGCTGAAAAACTGTTTTTT.

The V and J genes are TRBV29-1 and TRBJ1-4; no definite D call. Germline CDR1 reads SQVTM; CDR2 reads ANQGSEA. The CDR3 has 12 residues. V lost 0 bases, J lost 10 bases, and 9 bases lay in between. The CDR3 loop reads CSVEDLLGKLFF. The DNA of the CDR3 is TGCAGCGTTGAAGATCTTTTGGGAAAACTGTTTTTT.

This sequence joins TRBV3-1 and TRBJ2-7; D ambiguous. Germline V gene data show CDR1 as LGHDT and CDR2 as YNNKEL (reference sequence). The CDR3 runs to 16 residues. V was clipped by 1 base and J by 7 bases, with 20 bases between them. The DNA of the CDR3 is TGTGCCAGCAGCCAAGTACTGGGGATCTCCTACAATGAGCAGTACTTC. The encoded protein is CASSQVLGISYNEQYF.

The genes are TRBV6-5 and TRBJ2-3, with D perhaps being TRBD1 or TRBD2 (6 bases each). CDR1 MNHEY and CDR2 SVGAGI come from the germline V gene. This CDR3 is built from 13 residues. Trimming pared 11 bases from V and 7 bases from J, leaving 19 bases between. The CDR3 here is CAARGLITYTQYF. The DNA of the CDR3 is TGTGCCGCACGGGGGCTGATCACGTATACGCAGTATTTT.